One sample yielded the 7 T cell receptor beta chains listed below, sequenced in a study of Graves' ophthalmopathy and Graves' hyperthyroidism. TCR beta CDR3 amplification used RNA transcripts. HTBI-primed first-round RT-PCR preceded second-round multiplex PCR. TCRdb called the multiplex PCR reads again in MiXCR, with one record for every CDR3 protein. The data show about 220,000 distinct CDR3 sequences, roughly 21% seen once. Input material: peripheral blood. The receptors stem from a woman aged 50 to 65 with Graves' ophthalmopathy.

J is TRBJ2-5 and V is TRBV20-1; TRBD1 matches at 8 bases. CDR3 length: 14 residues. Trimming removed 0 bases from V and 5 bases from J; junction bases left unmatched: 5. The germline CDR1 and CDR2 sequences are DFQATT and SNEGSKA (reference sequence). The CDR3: CSARDSRGRETQYF. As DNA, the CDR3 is TGCAGTGCTAGAGATAGCAGGGGGCGTGAGACCCAGTACTTC.

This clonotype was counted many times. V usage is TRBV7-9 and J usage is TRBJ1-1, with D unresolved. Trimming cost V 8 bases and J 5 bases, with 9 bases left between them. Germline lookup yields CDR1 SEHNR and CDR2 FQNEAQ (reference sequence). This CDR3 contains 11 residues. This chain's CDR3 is CASRRTTEAFF. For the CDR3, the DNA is TGTGCCAGCCGCCGTACGACTGAAGCTTTCTTT.

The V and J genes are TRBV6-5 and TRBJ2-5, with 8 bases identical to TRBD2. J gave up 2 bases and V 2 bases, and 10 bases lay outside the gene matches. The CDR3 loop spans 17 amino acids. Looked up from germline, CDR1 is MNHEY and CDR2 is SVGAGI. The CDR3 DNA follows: TGTGCCAGCAGTTACCTTACTAGCGGCGAAGGTCAAGAGACCCAGTACTTC. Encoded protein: CASSYLTSGEGQETQYF.

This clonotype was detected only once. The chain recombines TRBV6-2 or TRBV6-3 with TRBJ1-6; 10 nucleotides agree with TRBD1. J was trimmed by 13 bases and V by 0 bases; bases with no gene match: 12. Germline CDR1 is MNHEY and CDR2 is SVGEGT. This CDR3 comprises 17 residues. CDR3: CASSYSSFRDRGGPLHF. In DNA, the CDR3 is TGTGCCAGCAGTTACTCTTCGTTCCGGGACAGGGGAGGTCCCCTCCACTTT.

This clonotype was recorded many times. In DNA, the CDR3 is TGTGCCAGCAGTTCTGAGGCCAGGTCGAACACCGGGGAGCTGTTTTTT. This sequence encodes CASSSEARSNTGELFF. The chain uses TRBV2 and TRBJ2-2; the D is unclear. This CDR3 comprises 16 residues. V was pared by 5 bases and J by 0 bases, with 13 bases between. Germline-derived CDR1 and CDR2 are SNHLY and FYNNEI. Based on the CDR3 plus reference TRBV2 and TRBJ2-2, the full variable domain is EPEVTQTPSHQVTQMGQEVILRCVPISNHLYFYWYRQILGQKVEFLVSFYNNEISEKSEIFDDQFSVERPDGSNFTLKIRSTKLEDSAMYFCASSSEARSNTGELFFGEGSRLTVL.

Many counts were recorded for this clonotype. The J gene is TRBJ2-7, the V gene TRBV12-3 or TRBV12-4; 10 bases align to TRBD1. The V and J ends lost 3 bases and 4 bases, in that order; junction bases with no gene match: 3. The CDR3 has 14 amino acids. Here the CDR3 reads CASSLTGGGYEQYF. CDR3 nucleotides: TGTGCCAGCAGTTTGACAGGGGGCGGGTACGAGCAGTACTTC.

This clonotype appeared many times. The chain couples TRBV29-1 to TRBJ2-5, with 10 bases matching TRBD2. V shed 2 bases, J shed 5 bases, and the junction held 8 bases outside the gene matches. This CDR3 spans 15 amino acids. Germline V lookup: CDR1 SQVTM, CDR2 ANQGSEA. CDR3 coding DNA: TGCAGCGTTGAACTAGCGGGGGTCGGGCATGAGACCCAGTACTTC. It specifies CSVELAGVGHETQYF.